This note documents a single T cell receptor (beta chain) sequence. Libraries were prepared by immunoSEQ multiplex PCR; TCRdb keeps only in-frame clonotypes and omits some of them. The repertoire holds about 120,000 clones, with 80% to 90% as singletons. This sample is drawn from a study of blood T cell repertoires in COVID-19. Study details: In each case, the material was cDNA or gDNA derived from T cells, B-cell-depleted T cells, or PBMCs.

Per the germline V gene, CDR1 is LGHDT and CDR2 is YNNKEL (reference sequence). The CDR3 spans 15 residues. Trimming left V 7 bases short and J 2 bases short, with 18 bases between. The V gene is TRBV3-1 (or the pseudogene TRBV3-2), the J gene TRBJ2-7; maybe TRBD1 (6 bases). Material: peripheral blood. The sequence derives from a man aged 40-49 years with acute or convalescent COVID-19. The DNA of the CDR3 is TGTGCCAGCATCCCCCCCCGGGACACCACCTACGAGCAGTACTTC. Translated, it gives CASIPPRDTTYEQYF.